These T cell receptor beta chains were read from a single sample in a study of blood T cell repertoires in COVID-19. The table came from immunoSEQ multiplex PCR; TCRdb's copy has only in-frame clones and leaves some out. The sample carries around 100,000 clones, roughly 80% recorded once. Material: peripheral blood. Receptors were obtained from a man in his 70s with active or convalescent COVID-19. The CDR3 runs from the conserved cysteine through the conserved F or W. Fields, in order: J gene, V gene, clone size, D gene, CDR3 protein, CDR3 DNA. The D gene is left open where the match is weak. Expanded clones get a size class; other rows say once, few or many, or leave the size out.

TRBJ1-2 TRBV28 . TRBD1 CASSLSDRGTHGYTF TGTGCCAGCAGTTTGAGTGACAGGGGAACCCATGGCTACACCTTC
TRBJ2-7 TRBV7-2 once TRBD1 CASSWRTGGDEQYF TGTGCCAGCAGCTGGCGGACAGGGGGCGACGAGCAGTACTTC
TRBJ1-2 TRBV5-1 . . CASSLESYGYTF TGCGCCAGCAGCTTGGAGAGCTATGGCTACACCTTC
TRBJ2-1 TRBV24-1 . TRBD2 CATSDASGSSYNEQFF TGTGCCACCAGTGATGCTAGCGGGAGCTCCTACAATGAGCAGTTCTTC
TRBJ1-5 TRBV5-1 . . CASSPGDYSNQPQHF TGCGCCAGCAGTCCAGGGGATTATAGCAATCAGCCCCAGCATTTT
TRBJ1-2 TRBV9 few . CASSAQANLNYGYTF TGTGCCAGCAGCGCCCAGGCGAACCTTAACTATGGCTACACCTTC
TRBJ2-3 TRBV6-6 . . CASLRQNTLTDTQYF TGTGCCAGCCTCAGACAGAATACTCTCACAGATACGCAGTATTTT
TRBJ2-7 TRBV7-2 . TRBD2 CASSVSGGLSYEQYF TGTGCCAGCAGCGTTAGCGGGGGGCTCTCCTACGAGCAGTACTTC
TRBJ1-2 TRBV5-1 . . CASSQDRAYGYTF TGCGCCAGCAGCCAGGACAGAGCCTATGGCTACACCTTC
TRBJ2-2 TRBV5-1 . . CASSLGQSDPGELFF TGCGCCAGCAGCCTCGGACAGTCGGACCCCGGGGAGCTGTTTTTT
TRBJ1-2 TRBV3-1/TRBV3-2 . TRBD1 CASSQGRGAIHGYTF TGTGCCAGCAGCCAAGGCAGGGGGGCCATTCATGGCTACACCTTC
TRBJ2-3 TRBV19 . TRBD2 CASSPRRAGGRTDTQYF TGTGCCAGTAGTCCCCGCCGAGCGGGGGGGCGCACAGATACGCAGTATTTT
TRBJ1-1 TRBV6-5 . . CASTPTGFNTEAFF TGTGCCAGCACCCCGACAGGCTTTAACACTGAAGCTTTCTTT
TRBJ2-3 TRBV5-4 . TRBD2 CASSSGTSGTPGTDTQYF TGTGCCAGCAGCTCCGGGACTAGCGGGACGCCCGGCACAGATACGCAGTATTTT
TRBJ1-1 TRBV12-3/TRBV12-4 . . CASSPGWTEAFF TGTGCCAGCAGCCCGGGGTGGACTGAAGCTTTCTTT
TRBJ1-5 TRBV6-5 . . CASRPTGNQPQHF TGTGCCAGCAGACCTACAGGGAATCAGCCCCAGCATTTT
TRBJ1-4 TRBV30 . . CAWHQGPPLEKLFF TGTGCCTGGCACCAGGGGCCCCCTTTAGAAAAACTGTTTTTT
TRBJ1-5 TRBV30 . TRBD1 CAWSHGQVNQPQHF TGTGCCTGGAGTCATGGACAGGTAAATCAGCCCCAGCATTTT
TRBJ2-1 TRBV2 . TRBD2 CASSESGGANEQFF TGTGCCAGCAGTGAGAGCGGGGGGGCCAATGAGCAGTTCTTC
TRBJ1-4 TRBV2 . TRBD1 CASNLRGQGLNEKLFF TGTGCCAGCAATCTGAGAGGACAGGGTCTTAATGAAAAACTGTTTTTT
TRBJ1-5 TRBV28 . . CASSLQRGYQPQHF TGTGCCAGCAGTTTACAGAGAGGCTATCAGCCCCAGCATTTT
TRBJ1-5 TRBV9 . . CASSVGTEDQPQHF TGTGCCAGCAGCGTAGGGACGGAGGATCAGCCCCAGCATTTT
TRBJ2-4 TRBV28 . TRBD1 CASSPGQGRPKNIQYF TGTGCCAGCAGCCCGGGACAGGGCCGCCCCAAAAACATTCAGTACTTC
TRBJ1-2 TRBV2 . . CASSDRGWGYTF TGTGCCAGCAGTGACAGGGGATGGGGCTACACCTTC
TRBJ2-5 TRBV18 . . CASSPASLGTKETQYF TGTGCCAGCTCACCAGCTTCGCTAGGCACAAAAGAGACCCAGTACTTC
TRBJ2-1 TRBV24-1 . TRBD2 CATSDSSAGLVLNEQFF TGTGCCACCAGTGACTCCAGTGCGGGACTAGTCCTTAATGAGCAGTTCTTC
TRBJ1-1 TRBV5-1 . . CASSLTQGNTEAFF TGCGCCAGCAGCTTAACCCAGGGGAACACTGAAGCTTTCTTT
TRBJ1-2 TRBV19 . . CASTSVEGHYGYTF TGTGCCAGTACCTCCGTGGAGGGGCACTATGGCTACACCTTC
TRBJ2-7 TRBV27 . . CASPTQPIRQRLYEQYF TGTGCCAGTCCAACTCAACCTATTCGACAGAGACTCTACGAGCAGTACTTC
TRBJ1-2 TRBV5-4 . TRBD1 CASSFPGTGGRGYTF TGTGCCAGCAGCTTCCCCGGGACAGGGGGCCGGGGCTACACCTTC
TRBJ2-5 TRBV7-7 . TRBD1 CASSPRQGGETQYF TGTGCTAGCAGCCCCCGACAGGGCGGGGAGACCCAGTACTTC
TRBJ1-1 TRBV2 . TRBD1 CASSERATGGLDTEAFF TGTGCCAGCAGTGAACGTGCGACAGGGGGCTTGGACACTGAAGCTTTCTTT
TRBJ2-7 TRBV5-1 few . CASSLGLGGEQYF TGCGCCAGCAGCTTGGGACTCGGCGGTGAGCAGTACTTC
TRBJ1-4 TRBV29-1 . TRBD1 CSGTRDRGRGCPNEKLFF TGCAGCGGTACTCGGGACAGGGGGCGCGGGTGCCCTAATGAAAAACTGTTTTTT
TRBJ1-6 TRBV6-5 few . CASSYSGARDNSPLHF TGTGCCAGCAGTTACTCGGGGGCGAGGGATAATTCACCCCTCCACTTT
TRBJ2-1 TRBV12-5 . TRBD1 CATARGQPYNEQFF TGTGCTACCGCTAGGGGGCAGCCTTACAATGAGCAGTTCTTC
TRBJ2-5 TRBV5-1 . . CASSLEASGTQYF TGCGCCAGCAGCTTGGAGGCATCAGGGACCCAGTACTTC
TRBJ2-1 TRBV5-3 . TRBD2 CARSFHSLAGRGISENEQFF TGTGCCAGAAGCTTTCATAGTCTAGCGGGACGGGGCATTTCGGAAAATGAGCAGTTCTTC
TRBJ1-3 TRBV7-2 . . CASSKDNSGNTIYF TGTGCCAGCAGCAAGGACAACTCTGGAAACACCATATATTTT
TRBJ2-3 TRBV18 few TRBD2 CASSSTSGGAGADTQYF TGTGCCAGCTCATCAACTAGCGGGGGGGCTGGGGCAGATACGCAGTATTTT